This T cell receptor (beta chain) was identified during a study of blood T cell repertoires in COVID-19 (dated by TCRdb to about 2020). Notes on the research overall: Collaborator samples came from the United States, Italy and Spain and covered acute and convalescent phases of COVID-19. The samples were drawn from two sources: the first 160 participants of the ongoing ImmuneRACE study, and over 1,000 subjects contributed by 6 global collaborators. The repertoires were made available in a free public database intended to serve as a resource for research on the immune response to SARS-CoV-2. Where HLA class I and class II types were available, the types were taken from metadata supplied by the sample provider, not from assay-based typing. Nearly every sample came with metadata listing a de-identified subject ID, COVID-19 status, age in years and sex. The dataset comprised deeply sampled blood TCRbeta repertoires from subjects exposed to, actively infected with, or recovered from COVID-19. The material from the prospective study consisted of cDNA or gDNA derived from T cells, B-cell-depleted T cells, or PBMCs.

The research as a whole found: The quantity of clinical and demographic metadata differed by source and by participant and was supplied without curation.

TCRbeta CDR3 regions were amplified from genomic DNA using the immunoSEQ Assay, a bias-controlled multiplex PCR. The authors processed their data as follows. Nucleated cell counts per sample were estimated from amplification of reference gene primers within the assay. To quantify the absolute abundance of each unique TCRbeta CDR3 rearrangement, sequence reads were collapsed and filtered. For each sample, productive Simpson clonality was calculated by taking the square root of Simpson's diversity index across productive rearrangements. Imported from immuneACCESS, the table was reduced by TCRdb to in-frame sequences with V and J called. These copies leave out some clones; in studies compared against another copy, an unresolved V gene accounts for under half, and the cause of the remainder is not known. V and J calls and clone size are as listed in that table; D and trimming were resolved from the DNA. This sample holds about 150,000 clones; around 83% were observed only once. Approximately 30% of the sample is taken by the ten largest.

There are a few counts of this clone. The specificity of this receptor is unknown. No base qualities exist here, and no much larger clone lies one base off it. From cysteine to phenylalanine, the CDR3 is 13 amino acids long. Just the 39-base CDR3 DNA is kept, in frame starting at base 1. V loses 9 bases of germline sequence and J loses 0 bases, and the interval between the two ends is 9 bases. The collaborating institutions used their own protocols to collect whole blood in K2EDTA tubes. For TCRbeta analysis, collaborators shipped samples as frozen whole blood, isolated PBMCs, or DNA extracted from either of those sample types.

This clonotype was sampled from a woman aged 60-75 years with acute or convalescent COVID-19. Input material: peripheral blood. In this chain, TRBV12-3 or TRBV12-4 is recombined with TRBJ1-3; there is no confident call for the D gene. In nucleotide form, the sequence is TGTGCCAGTCGGGTGATCTCTGGAAACACCATATATTTT. Its product reads: CASRVISGNTIYF.